Listed here are 19 T cell receptor beta chains from one sample, sequenced in a study of spatial heterogeneity in lung cancer. Findings and limits, study-wide: For expanded intratumoral alpha and beta TCRs, counts tracked tumor mutation counts.

Time point in this sample: sample taken at primary tumor resection. TCRdb fed the 5' RACE reads into MiXCR, producing one record per CDR3 protein. The sample yields 2,500 to 3,000 distinct CDR3 sequences, approximately 1.5% seen once. These receptors have no known antigen. The sequenced sample was lung tumor tissue, obtained at surgery. The receptors here all came from a male donor with early-stage non-small cell lung cancer.

In this sample, this clonotype is medium-sized. This chain uses TRBV7-8 with TRBJ1-1; D call uncertain. The length of the CDR3 is 16 residues. Trimming cost V 0 bases and J 8 bases, with 19 bases left between them. Germline V lookup: CDR1 SGHVS, CDR2 FQNEAQ. The CDR3 bases are TGTGCCAGCAGCTTAGCGGTCTGGACCCTATATTCGGAAGCTTTCTTT. It specifies CASSLAVWTLYSEAFF.

The table lists this clonotype with many counts. The J gene is TRBJ2-1, the V gene TRBV29-1; 8 bases line up with TRBD2. V shed 6 bases and J 9 bases; nucleotides not matched to a gene: 16. Germline CDR1 SQVTM, CDR2 ANQGSEA. The CDR3 is made up of 15 amino acids. This CDR3 is CSVEPGLGSFGEQFF. In nucleotides, the CDR3 is TGCAGCGTGGAGCCGGGACTAGGGAGCTTCGGTGAGCAGTTCTTC.

This clonotype came up many times. This rearrangement joins TRBV11-2 to TRBJ2-4; the D gene is possibly TRBD2 (5 bases). V dropped 5 bases and J dropped 5 bases, with 13 bases sitting between them. There are 14 residues in the CDR3. Germline V CDR1 and CDR2: SGHAT, FQNNGV. The CDR3 DNA reads TGTGCCAGCAGCCCGGACTCGGGCCAAAACATTCAGTACTTC. Translated: CASSPDSGQNIQYF.

By frequency in the sample, this clonotype is large (0.1 to 1%). The V call is TRBV11-2, the J call TRBJ2-3, with D unresolved. Germline assignment: CDR1 SGHAT and CDR2 FQNNGV. The V end lost 1 base, the J end lost 6 bases, and 5 bases lay between the germline ends. The CDR3 loop spans 12 amino acids. CDR3 amino acids: CASSLARDTQYF. The CDR3 coding sequence is TGTGCCAGCAGCTTAGCGCGGGATACGCAGTATTTT.

By share, this clonotype counts as medium-sized. The J gene is TRBJ2-7, the V gene TRBV27; no definite D call. This CDR3 spans 11 amino acids. Trimming cost V 6 bases and J 3 bases, with 6 bases left between them. Per the germline V gene, CDR1 is MNHEY and CDR2 is SMNVEV (reference sequence). The DNA for the CDR3 is TGTGCCAGCAGGGGAAGCTACGAGCAGTACTTC. Its translation is CASRGSYEQYF.

This clonotype is labeled medium-sized. This chain connects TRBV6-5 to TRBJ1-1; D not resolved. V was cut by 2 bases and J by 3 bases, with 4 bases left in between. Per germline, CDR1 MNHEY and CDR2 SVGAGI. This CDR3 has 12 amino acids. The CDR3 sequence is CASSYGDTEAFF. CDR3 DNA: TGTGCCAGCAGTTACGGGGACACTGAAGCTTTCTTT.

By share, this clonotype counts as medium-sized. The chain carries TRBV2 and TRBJ1-2, with D unclear. Germline assignment: CDR1 SNHLY and CDR2 FYNNEI. V lost 11 bases and J 2 bases, leaving 12 bases between the germline ends. The CDR3 is 12 residues long. The CDR3, as DNA: TGTGCCGCCCCCAGACGGAACTATGGCTACACCTTC. Its protein is CAAPRRNYGYTF.

By sample fraction, this clonotype is medium-sized. This sequence joins TRBV6-2 or TRBV6-3 and TRBJ2-2, with D possibly being TRBD1 (5 bases). V gave up 6 bases and J gave up 3 bases, with 11 bases separating them. The CDR3 covers 14 residues. The germline V gene encodes CDR1 MNHEY and CDR2 SVGEGT. The CDR3 DNA follows: TGTGCCAGCAGCCGTGACAGATACACCGGGGAGCTGTTTTTT. This translates into CASSRDRYTGELFF.

In its sample, this clonotype is medium-sized. This chain joins TRBV27 and TRBJ2-1, with D hard to call. Trimming shortened V by 3 bases and J by 10 bases, and 16 bases separated the two germline ends. This CDR3 comprises 14 residues. Looked up from germline, CDR1 is MNHEY and CDR2 is SMNVEV (reference sequence). The CDR3 sequence: CASSFMPPLGEQFF. CDR3 sequence (DNA): TGTGCCAGCAGTTTCATGCCCCCCCTGGGGGAGCAGTTCTTC.

This clonotype is medium-sized in the sample. This rearrangement joins TRBV6-1 to TRBJ2-1, with 11 bases identical to TRBD1. Unmatched junction bases numbered 9, after V lost 4 bases and J lost 7 bases. Germline values: CDR1 MNHNS, CDR2 SASEGT. There are 16 residues in the CDR3. CDR3 sequence (DNA): TGTGCCAGCAGTGGCGGACAGGGGGCATTTCGGAATGAGCAGTTCTTC. Translation: CASSGGQGAFRNEQFF.

This clonotype qualifies as medium-sized. The rearrangement uses TRBV20-1 and TRBJ2-1; D remains unclear. CDR1 is DFQATT, CDR2 SNEGSKA, per germline (reference sequence). CDR3 length: 14 amino acids. V lost 4 bases, J lost 2 bases, and 12 bases lay in between. The CDR3 protein is CSAKARLTYNEQFF. The CDR3 DNA reads as TGCAGTGCTAAGGCCCGCCTCACCTACAATGAGCAGTTCTTC.

This clonotype was counted at least ten times. The gene calls are TRBV30 and TRBJ1-1; 8 positions agree with TRBD1. The CDR3 runs to 16 residues. After removal of 0 bases from V and 2 bases from J, the junction contained 8 bases not matched to a gene. CDR1 and CDR2 from the germline V gene are GTSNPN and SVGIG (reference sequence). CDR3 protein: CAWSVIPDRGNTEAFF. The CDR3 nucleotides read TGTGCCTGGAGTGTTATCCCCGACAGGGGAAACACTGAAGCTTTCTTT.

This clonotype is medium-sized by share. The chain recombines TRBV4-1 with TRBJ2-1, with 7 nucleotides matching TRBD2. Unmatched junction bases numbered 11, after V lost 5 bases and J lost 4 bases. The CDR3 runs 16 residues. Germline lookup yields CDR1 MGHRA and CDR2 YSYEKL. The CDR3 region is CASSYKAPSGYNEQFF. DNA of the CDR3: TGCGCCAGCAGCTACAAGGCGCCTAGCGGATACAATGAGCAGTTCTTC.

This clonotype is medium-sized (0.01 to 0.1%) by share. The V call is TRBV6-2 or TRBV6-3, the J call TRBJ1-5; D remains ambiguous. CDR1 MNHEY and CDR2 SVGEGT come from the germline V gene. The germline V and J ends were trimmed by 2 bases and 2 bases, with 4 bases remaining between them. The CDR3 is 13 residues long. CDR3 in DNA: TGTGCCAGCAGTTACGGGGGCAATCAGCCCCAGCATTTT. As protein: CASSYGGNQPQHF.

By share, this clonotype ranks as medium-sized. The V call is TRBV10-2, the J call TRBJ2-2, with TRBD1 matching over 7 bases. The CDR3 covers 14 residues. Trimming at V came to 5 bases and at J to 3 bases, leaving 3 bases not matched to a gene. Per the germline V gene, CDR1 is WSHSY and CDR2 is SAAADI. The CDR3 loop reads CASSTGADTGELFF. CDR3 in DNA: TGCGCCAGCAGTACAGGGGCGGACACCGGGGAGCTGTTTTTT.

This clonotype is deemed medium-sized. This chain connects TRBV20-1 to TRBJ2-1; the D is unclear. Trimming left V 6 bases short and J 0 bases short, with 12 bases between. This CDR3 contains 14 residues. CDR1 and CDR2 (germline): DFQATT, SNEGSKA (reference sequence). The CDR3 here is CSARIRSSYNEQFF. The CDR3 DNA sequence: TGCAGTGCCAGGATCCGGAGCTCCTACAATGAGCAGTTCTTC.

This clonotype is medium-sized (0.01 to 0.1%) by share. V and J are TRBV2 and TRBJ2-6; D is perhaps TRBD2 (6 bases). The V gene lost 8 bases and the J gene lost 2 bases, with 10 bases spanning the gap. CDR1 and CDR2 from the germline V gene are SNHLY and FYNNEI. The CDR3 is 14 amino acids. The CDR3 spells CASAGRPGANVLTF. For the CDR3, the DNA is TGTGCCAGCGCGGGACGTCCTGGGGCCAACGTCCTGACTTTC.

This clonotype is judged large. The chain links TRBV20-1 to TRBJ2-1, with 9 bases identical to TRBD2. V lost 7 bases to trimming and J lost 7 bases; unmatched junction nucleotides: 11. This CDR3 spans 14 amino acids. Germline CDR1 DFQATT, CDR2 SNEGSKA (reference sequence). The CDR3 protein is CSVPEAGGGNEQFF. CDR3 DNA: TGCAGTGTTCCCGAGGCGGGGGGGGGAAATGAGCAGTTCTTC.

This clonotype is medium-sized (0.01 to 0.1%) within its sample. This chain links TRBV27 with TRBJ2-6; 8 nucleotides agree with TRBD2. From germline, CDR1 is MNHEY and CDR2 SMNVEV (reference sequence). The ends lost 0 bases at V and 3 bases at J; junction bases unmatched: 4. The CDR3 runs to 17 residues. CDR3 nucleotide sequence: TGTGCCAGCAGTTTATCGCGGGGGGCAGGTGGGGCCAACGTCCTGACTTTC. Amino acid sequence: CASSLSRGAGGANVLTF.